What follows is one TCR beta chain and its context. This CDR3 spans 12 amino acids. The V gene lost 11 bases and the J gene lost 1 base, with 11 bases spanning the gap. From germline, CDR1 is KGHSH and CDR2 LQKENI. The entry originates in a study of blood T cell repertoires in COVID-19. For the study at large: Sources were T cells, B-cell-depleted T cells, or PBMCs; the material itself was cDNA or gDNA.

As handled by the study authors: Nucleated cell number was recorded as an estimate derived from reference gene primer amplification. The method was immunoSEQ multiplex PCR; TCRdb's version includes in-frame clones alone and lacks a portion of them. V and J calls plus clone size are reproduced from that table; the DNA served to infer D and trimming. The sample contains some 210,000 clones, approximately 90% of which appear only once. This sequence originates from a middle-aged woman who had recovered from COVID-19. The V gene is TRBV18, the J gene TRBJ1-1; D is undetermined. The sample taken for sequencing was peripheral blood. The CDR3 here is CASSRSNTEAFF. The CDR3 DNA follows: TGTGCCTCGAGCAGGTCGAACACTGAAGCTTTCTTT.